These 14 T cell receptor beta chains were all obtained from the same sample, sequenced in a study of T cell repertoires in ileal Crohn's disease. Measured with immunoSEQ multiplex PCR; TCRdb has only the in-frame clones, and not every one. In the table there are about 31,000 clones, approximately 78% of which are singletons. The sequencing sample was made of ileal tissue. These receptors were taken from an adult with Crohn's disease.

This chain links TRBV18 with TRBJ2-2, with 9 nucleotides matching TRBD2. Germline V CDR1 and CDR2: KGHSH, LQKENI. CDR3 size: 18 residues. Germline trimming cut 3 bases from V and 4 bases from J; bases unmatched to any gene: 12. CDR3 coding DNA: TGTGCCAGCTCACCCCGCGGGGGGGCCGGAGGACCCACCGGGGAGCTGTTTTTT. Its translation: CASSPRGGAGGPTGELFF.

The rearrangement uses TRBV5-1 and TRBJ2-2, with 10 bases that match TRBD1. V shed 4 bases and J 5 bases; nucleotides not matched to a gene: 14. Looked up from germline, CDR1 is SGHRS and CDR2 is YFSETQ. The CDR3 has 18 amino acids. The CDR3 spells CASSTLPGQGKNTGELFF. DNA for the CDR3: TGCGCCAGCAGCACGCTACCGGGACAGGGGAAGAATACCGGGGAGCTGTTTTTT.

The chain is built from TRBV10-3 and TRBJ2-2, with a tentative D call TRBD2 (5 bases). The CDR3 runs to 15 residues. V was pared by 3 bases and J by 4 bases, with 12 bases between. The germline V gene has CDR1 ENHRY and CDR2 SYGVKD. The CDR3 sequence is CAISDTSRGTGELFF. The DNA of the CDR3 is TGTGCCATCAGTGACACAAGTCGGGGCACCGGGGAGCTGTTTTTT.

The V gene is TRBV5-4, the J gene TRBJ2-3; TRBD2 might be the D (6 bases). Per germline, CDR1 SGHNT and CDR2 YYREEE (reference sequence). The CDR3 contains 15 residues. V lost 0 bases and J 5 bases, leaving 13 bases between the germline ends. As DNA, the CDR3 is TGTGCCAGCAGCTTGGGGACTACAAGCCTAGATACGCAGTATTTT. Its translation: CASSLGTTSLDTQYF.

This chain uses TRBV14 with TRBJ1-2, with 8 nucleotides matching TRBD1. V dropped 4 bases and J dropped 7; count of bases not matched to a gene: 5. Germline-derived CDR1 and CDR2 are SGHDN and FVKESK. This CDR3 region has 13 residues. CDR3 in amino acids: CASSRTGMSGYTF. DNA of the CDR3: TGTGCCAGCAGCCGGACAGGGATGAGTGGCTACACCTTC.

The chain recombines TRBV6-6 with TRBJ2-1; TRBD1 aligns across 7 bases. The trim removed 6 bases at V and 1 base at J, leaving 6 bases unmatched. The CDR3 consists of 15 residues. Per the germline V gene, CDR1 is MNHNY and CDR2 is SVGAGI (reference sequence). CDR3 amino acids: CASRLTGVSYNEQFF. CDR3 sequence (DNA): TGTGCCAGCAGGCTCACAGGGGTGTCCTACAATGAGCAGTTCTTC.

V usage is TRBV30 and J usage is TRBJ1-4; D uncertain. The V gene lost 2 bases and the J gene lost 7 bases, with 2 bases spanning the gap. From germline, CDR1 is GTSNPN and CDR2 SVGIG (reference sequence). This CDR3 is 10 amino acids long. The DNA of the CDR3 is TGTGCCTGGAGTCGTGAAAAACTGTTTTTT. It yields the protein CAWSREKLFF.

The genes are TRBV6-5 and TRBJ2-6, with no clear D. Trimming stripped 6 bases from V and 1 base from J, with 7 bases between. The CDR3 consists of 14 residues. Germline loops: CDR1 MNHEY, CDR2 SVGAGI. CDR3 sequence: CASSKLSGANVLTF. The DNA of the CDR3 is TGTGCCAGCAGCAAACTTTCTGGGGCCAACGTCCTGACTTTC.

The CDR3 region has the DNA TGTGCCAGCGGGCCGGTACAGGGGTCCTACGAGCAGTACTTC. Translation gives CASGPVQGSYEQYF. The chain is built from TRBV2 and TRBJ2-7; 7 bases are a match to TRBD1. The CDR3 runs to 14 residues. Trimming cost V 8 bases and J 1 base; bases outside gene matches: 8. Germline values: CDR1 SNHLY, CDR2 FYNNEI.

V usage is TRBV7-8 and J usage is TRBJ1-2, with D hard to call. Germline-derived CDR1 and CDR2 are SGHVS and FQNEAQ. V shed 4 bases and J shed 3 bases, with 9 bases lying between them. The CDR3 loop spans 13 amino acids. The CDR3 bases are TGTGCCAGCAGCTCCCCAGAGGACTATGGCTACACCTTC. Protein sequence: CASSSPEDYGYTF.

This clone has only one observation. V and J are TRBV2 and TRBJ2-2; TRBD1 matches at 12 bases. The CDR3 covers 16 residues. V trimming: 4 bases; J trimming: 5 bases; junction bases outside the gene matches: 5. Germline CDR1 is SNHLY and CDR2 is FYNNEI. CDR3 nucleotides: TGTGCCAGCAGTGGGGGACAGGGGGCCGGGACCGGGGAGCTGTTTTTT. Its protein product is CASSGGQGAGTGELFF.

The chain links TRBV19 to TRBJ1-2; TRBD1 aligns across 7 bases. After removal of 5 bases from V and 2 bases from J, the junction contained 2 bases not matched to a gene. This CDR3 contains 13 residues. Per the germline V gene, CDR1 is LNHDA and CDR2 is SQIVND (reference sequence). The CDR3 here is CASSLDRNYGYTF. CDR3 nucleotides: TGTGCCAGTAGTTTGGACAGGAACTATGGCTACACCTTC.

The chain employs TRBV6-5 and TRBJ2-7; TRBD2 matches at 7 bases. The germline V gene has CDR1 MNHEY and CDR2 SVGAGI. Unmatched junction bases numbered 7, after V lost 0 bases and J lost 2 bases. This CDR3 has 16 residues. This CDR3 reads CASSYSSGESPYEQYF. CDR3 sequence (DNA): TGTGCCAGCAGTTACTCGAGCGGGGAATCCCCCTACGAGCAGTACTTC.

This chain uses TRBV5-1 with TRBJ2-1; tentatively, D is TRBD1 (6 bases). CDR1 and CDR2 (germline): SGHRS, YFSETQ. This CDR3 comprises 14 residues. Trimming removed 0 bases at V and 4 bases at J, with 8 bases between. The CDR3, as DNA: TGCGCCAGCAGCTTGGGGACAGTATACAATGAGCAGTTCTTC. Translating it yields CASSLGTVYNEQFF. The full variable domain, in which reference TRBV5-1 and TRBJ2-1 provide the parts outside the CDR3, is KAGVTQTPRYLIKTRGQQVTLSCSPISGHRSVSWYQQTPGQGLQFLFEYFSETQRNKGNFPGRFSGRQFSNSRSEMNVSTLELGDSALYLCASSLGTVYNEQFFGPGTRLTVL.